Below are 5 T cell receptor beta chains sequenced from a single sample in a study of blood T cell repertoires in COVID-19. The assay was immunoSEQ multiplex PCR, and TCRdb's table has in-frame clones only and misses some. The sample has about 120,000 clones; roughly four fifths are singletons. The sequenced material came from peripheral blood. These receptor sequences come from a man aged 30 to 45 with COVID-19, enrolled during active disease.

This chain joins TRBV5-4 and TRBJ2-2; weak D call: TRBD2 (6 bases). Germline CDR1 reads SGHNT; CDR2 reads YYREEE (reference sequence). CDR3 size: 17 residues. V was pared by 4 bases and J by 0 bases, with 16 bases between. In DNA, the CDR3 is TGTGCCAGCAGCCGGGACTTGGACCCCGCGAACACCGGGGAGCTGTTTTTT. Translating gives CASSRDLDPANTGELFF.

The chain is built from TRBV28 and TRBJ2-7; perhaps TRBD1 as D (6 bases). Germline CDR1 and CDR2: MDHEN and SYDVKM. Trimming left V 6 bases short and J 2 bases short, with 20 bases between. The CDR3 is made up of 16 amino acids. The chain's CDR3 is CASSTSQTGNPYEQYF. The CDR3 region has the DNA TGTGCCAGCAGCACCAGTCAAACAGGGAATCCCTACGAGCAGTACTTC.

The genes are TRBV2 and TRBJ1-5; the D is unclear. Trimming took 6 bases from V and 0 from J, leaving 3 bases between them. The CDR3 totals 12 residues. The germline gives CDR1 SNHLY, CDR2 FYNNEI. CDR3 nucleotide sequence: TGTGCCAGCAGCGGTAGCAATCAGCCCCAGCATTTT. This sequence encodes CASSGSNQPQHF.

The genes are TRBV19 and TRBJ2-7; D is uncertain. The CDR3 extends over 15 amino acids. V dropped 2 bases and J dropped 0 bases, with 11 bases sitting between them. Germline loops: CDR1 LNHDA, CDR2 SQIVND (reference sequence). The CDR3 DNA follows: TGTGCCAGTAGTATAAGCCCGGGTAGCTCCTACGAGCAGTACTTC. It encodes CASSISPGSSYEQYF.

The gene calls are TRBV29-1 and TRBJ1-1; no clear D gene. The V end lost 5 bases, the J end lost 5 bases, and 15 bases lay between the germline ends. Germline CDR1 reads SQVTM; CDR2 reads ANQGSEA. The CDR3 is 13 amino acids. As DNA, the CDR3 is TGCAGCGTTTCTCCGGGTGATGGGACTGAAGCTTTCTTT. It translates to CSVSPGDGTEAFF.